This T cell receptor (beta chain) derives from a study of beta chain features in type 1 diabetes. Turning to this clone: Its antigen remains unknown.

Points from the study as a whole: The study found moderately but significantly shorter TCRB CDR3s in all four CD4+ subsets of Type 1 diabetes patients.

Trimming stripped 3 bases from V and 4 bases from J, with 9 bases between. The germline V gene encodes CDR1 SGHVS and CDR2 FQNEAQ. CDR3 length equals 14 residues. Expressed TCRB transcripts were sequenced, since all the RNA that had been isolated was reverse transcribed. Sequencing used immunoSEQ multiplex PCR; TCRdb keeps in-frame clones, though not all of them. The sample lists 400,000 or so clones, over 9.5% occurring once. The TCR sequence derives from a woman aged 18-29 years with type 1 diabetes. This sequence joins TRBV7-8 and TRBJ2-2; the D is unclear. The sample consisted of naive CD4+ T cells from blood. The CDR3 DNA reads as TGTGCCAGCAGCTTTAGTCCAGGCACCGGGGAGCTGTTTTTT. Encoded protein: CASSFSPGTGELFF.